The next 5 T cell receptor beta chains were all read from a single sample in a study of T cell responses to AZD1222 COVID-19 vaccine. The protocol was immunoSEQ multiplex PCR, while the TCRdb copy is restricted to in-frame clones and leaves out a portion. This sample has 150,000 to 200,000 clones, with around nine tenths found just once. Sequenced here: peripheral blood, sampled 28 days after the second AZD1222 dose. Receptor source: an adult who received the AZD1222 COVID-19 vaccine.

The V and J genes are TRBV9 and TRBJ1-3; D unresolved. The CDR3 consists of 15 residues. Trimming removed 3 bases at V and 2 bases at J, with 12 bases between. The germline V gene has CDR1 SGDLS and CDR2 YYNGEE. The CDR3 region is CASSAPSRAGNTIYF. CDR3 coding DNA: TGTGCCAGCAGCGCTCCGAGCAGAGCTGGAAACACCATATATTTT.

The chain recombines TRBV29-1 with TRBJ2-7; 11 positions match TRBD1. Unmatched junction bases numbered 4, after V lost 4 bases and J lost 2 bases. From germline, CDR1 is SQVTM and CDR2 ANQGSEA. This CDR3 has 14 residues. The CDR3 region is CSVAGQGETYEQYF. The CDR3 DNA reads TGCAGCGTTGCGGGACAGGGGGAAACCTACGAGCAGTACTTC.

This chain uses TRBV3-1 (or the pseudogene TRBV3-2) with TRBJ2-2; TRBD2 might be the D (6 bases). The CDR3 length is 17 residues. Germline-derived CDR1 and CDR2 are LGHDT and YNNKEL (reference sequence). Trimming removed 1 base from V and 4 bases from J, with 16 bases in between. The CDR3 DNA sequence: TGTGCCAGCAGCCAAGGGACCGGGGGATCTGGCACCGGGGAGCTGTTTTTT. It specifies CASSQGTGGSGTGELFF.

This clone came up a few times. The chain joins TRBV18 to TRBJ2-7, with D possibly TRBD2 on 5 matching bases. The CDR3 runs to 12 residues. The V end lost 3 bases, the J end lost 7 bases, and 10 bases lay between the germline ends. Looked up from germline, CDR1 is KGHSH and CDR2 is LQKENI. Here the CDR3 reads CASSPGEGEQYF. For the CDR3, the DNA is TGTGCCAGCTCACCGGGCGAGGGAGAGCAGTACTTC.

The chain couples TRBV9 to TRBJ1-2, with D unresolved. The CDR3 has 14 amino acids. From germline, CDR1 is SGDLS and CDR2 YYNGEE. With 0 bases removed from V and 8 bases from J, the gap between germline ends came to 14 bases. As DNA, the CDR3 is TGTGCCAGCAGCGTAGCAAGGTCCTCTTACGGCTACACCTTC. The encoded protein is CASSVARSSYGYTF.